This record covers a single TCR beta chain. Its specific antigen is unknown. Base quality data are lacking; no much larger clone is found one base away. The entry originates in a study of patients and donors after allogeneic stem cell transplantation (dated by TCRdb to the early 2020s). The CDR3 sequence holds 16 residues, the cysteine and phenylalanine included. Of the read, only the CDR3 DNA is kept; its 48 bases are in frame from base 1. Here V drops 3 bases and J drops 7 bases, and the junction holds 9 bases not matched to any gene. The germline V gene specifies KGHDR as CDR1 and SFDVKD as CDR2. Receptor amplification or capture employed RT-PCR. Sequenced on a NextSeq 550. TCRdb itself trimmed the public reads at Q25 with fastp, ran MiXCR and retained productive beta chains. Each CDR3 protein appears once, grouped with its most common genes and DNA. Counted in this sample were 40,000 to 45,000 distinct CDR3 sequences; about 30% of them appeared once. Around 72% of the sample is held by the ten biggest clonotypes.

The origin of this receptor is a human donor who was either an allogeneic HSCT recipient or a stem cell or donor lymphocyte infusion donor (not recorded which). It is not recorded whose cells these are; they may come from a transplant donor. Recombination connected TRBV24-1 to TRBJ2-1; the central 9 bases match TRBD2. Sequenced material: blood, either unsorted or a sorted T cell fraction (not recorded which). In nucleotides, the sequence is TGTGCCACCAGTGATCCAATAGCGGGAGTGGAAAATGAGCAGTTCTTC. The encoded protein is CATSDPIAGVENEQFF.